Reported below is one TCR beta chain. The sample is drawn from a study of cytomegalovirus exposure and HLA in healthy donors. This CDR3 is 16 amino acids long. Primers included in the PCR were 60 Vbeta and 13 Jbeta primers. Assay: immunoSEQ multiplex PCR; the TCRdb copy retains only in-frame clones and omits some. Of 150,000 to 200,000 clones in the sample, 70% to 90% are singletons; the top ten hold over 2%. The sequenced material came from PBMCs. This TCR was recovered from a woman in her 50s in good health and CMV-seronegative. The V and J genes are TRBV21-1 and TRBJ2-1; TRBD2, the table's D call, lacks a check against the DNA. TRBV21-1 is termed a pseudogene. CDR3 DNA sequence: TGTGCCAGCAGCCTCGAGGGACTAGCGTCTTACAATGAGCAGTTCTTC. Translating it yields CASSLEGLASYNEQFF.